Shown below are 12 T cell receptor beta chains from a single sample sequenced in a study of T cells in Graves' hyperthyroidism and ophthalmopathy. Amplification targeted TCR beta CDR3 regions from RNA transcripts. Using the HTBI primer set, a first-round RT-PCR was run on the TCR CDR3. Via MiXCR, TCRdb re-called the multiplex PCR reads, giving one row per CDR3 protein. The top ten clones hold roughly 5.7% of a sample with hundreds of thousands of distinct CDR3 sequences, approximately 13% of them seen once. Sequenced: blood. The origin of the receptors is a woman aged 25 to 45 with Graves' hyperthyroidism that later progressed to Graves' ophthalmopathy.

This clonotype was picked up many times. The V gene is TRBV28, the J gene TRBJ2-7, with D tentatively TRBD1 or TRBD2 (6 bases each). The CDR3 loop spans 14 amino acids. Germline V gene sequence: CDR1 MDHEN, CDR2 SYDVKM. The V end was cut by 7 bases, the J end by 2 bases, with 15 bases between. The CDR3, as DNA: TGTGCCAGCACCGAATGGCGGGACACCTACGAGCAGTACTTC. Protein: CASTEWRDTYEQYF.

This sequence joins TRBV30 and TRBJ2-1; D possibly uses TRBD1 or TRBD2 (5 bases each). V was trimmed by 2 bases and J by 10 bases, leaving 6 bases between them. The CDR3 has 10 amino acids. Germline-derived CDR1 and CDR2 are GTSNPN and SVGIG (reference sequence). The CDR3 DNA is TGTGCCTGGAGTTGGGGGGAGCAGTTCTTC. Protein product: CAWSWGEQFF.

The chain combines TRBV6-2 or TRBV6-3 with TRBJ1-6; tentatively, D is TRBD1 (5 bases). V was pared by 3 bases and J by 1 base, with 16 bases between. The CDR3 length is 18 residues. The V gene's germline CDR1 is MNHEY and CDR2 SVGEGT. The CDR3 DNA is TGTGCCAGCAGTTATCGGGGGGGGGGTGAATCCTATAATTCACCCCTCCACTTT. Translating it yields CASSYRGGGESYNSPLHF.

This chain joins TRBV9 and TRBJ2-1; 8 nucleotides match TRBD2. CDR1 is SGDLS, CDR2 YYNGEE, per germline. Losses at the gene ends were 1 base for V and 0 bases for J; bases not matched to a gene: 12. This CDR3 contains 19 residues. As DNA, the CDR3 is TGTGCCAGCAGCGTACGGGGGGGACTACAACTGAGCTCCTACAATGAGCAGTTCTTC. Protein: CASSVRGGLQLSSYNEQFF.

This CDR3 is CASSYEGESGNTIYF. Written as DNA, the CDR3 is TGTGCCAGCAGTTACGAGGGGGAATCCGGAAACACCATATATTTT. The rearrangement joins TRBV6-5 to TRBJ1-3, with a weak D call TRBD1 (6 bases). CDR1 and CDR2 from the germline V gene are MNHEY and SVGAGI. This CDR3 comprises 15 residues. The ends were cut back, 2 bases at V and 4 bases at J, with 12 bases in the middle.

This clonotype was observed many times. The CDR3 here is CASSLGTGLNEKLFF. CDR3 DNA sequence: TGCGCCAGCAGCTTGGGGACAGGACTTAATGAAAAACTGTTTTTT. The gene calls are TRBV5-1 and TRBJ1-4; 7 nucleotides align to TRBD1. This CDR3 has 15 amino acids. Losses at the gene ends were 0 bases for V and 4 bases for J; bases not matched to a gene: 3. Per germline, CDR1 SGHRS and CDR2 YFSETQ. Supplemented by reference TRBV5-1 and TRBJ1-4, the full variable domain reads KAGVTQTPRYLIKTRGQQVTLSCSPISGHRSVSWYQQTPGQGLQFLFEYFSETQRNKGNFPGRFSGRQFSNSRSEMNVSTLELGDSALYLCASSLGTGLNEKLFFGSGTQLSVL.

The chain links TRBV6-1 to TRBJ2-5; D is uncertain. Deletions cut 6 bases from V and 4 bases from J, with 15 bases between. The germline V gene has CDR1 MNHNS and CDR2 SASEGT. The CDR3 is 14 residues long. The CDR3 here is CASSPTTSRETQYF. CDR3 in DNA: TGTGCCAGCAGCCCAACAACTTCACGAGAGACCCAGTACTTC.

In this sample, this clonotype turned up many times. The rearrangement links TRBV30 to TRBJ1-2; tentatively, D is TRBD1 (5 bases). The CDR3 totals 14 residues. Germline lookup yields CDR1 GTSNPN and CDR2 SVGIG (reference sequence). V was pared by 0 bases and J by 4 bases, with 12 bases between. The CDR3, as DNA: TGTGCCTGGAGTGTAGTGTCCGGGGGCTATGGCTACACCTTC. Translating gives CAWSVVSGGYGYTF.

This clonotype came up many times. The CDR3 DNA sequence: TGTGCCACACCGGGACAGGGAGAAACCGGGGAGCTGTTTTTT. This gives the protein CATPGQGETGELFF. V usage is TRBV28 and J usage is TRBJ2-2; 9 positions match TRBD1. The germline V gene has CDR1 MDHEN and CDR2 SYDVKM. Trimming at V came to 10 bases and at J to 5 bases, leaving 8 bases not matched to a gene. CDR3 length: 14 residues.

This clonotype was recorded only once. The chain couples TRBV24-1 to TRBJ2-3; D gene ambiguous. V dropped 4 bases and J dropped 2 bases, with 12 bases sitting between them. CDR1 and CDR2 from the germline V gene are KGHDR and SFDVKD. This CDR3 comprises 15 residues. The CDR3 protein is CATSETAYPTDTQYF. CDR3 bases: TGTGCCACCAGTGAGACGGCCTATCCCACAGATACGCAGTATTTT.

This clonotype was seen at least ten times. The genes are TRBV6-1 and TRBJ2-1; D might be TRBD2 (6 bases). The CDR3 has 16 amino acids. The germline V gene has CDR1 MNHNS and CDR2 SASEGT. With 2 bases removed from V and 1 base from J, the gap between germline ends came to 12 bases. The CDR3 protein is CASSERTGGSYNEQFF. The CDR3, as DNA: TGTGCCAGCAGTGAAAGGACCGGAGGGTCCTACAATGAGCAGTTCTTC.

This clonotype has at least ten counts. The chain couples TRBV12-3 or TRBV12-4 to TRBJ1-2; D unclear. V lost 3 bases and J lost 4, with 6 bases in between. The CDR3 runs to 12 residues. CDR3 DNA sequence: TGTGCCAGCAGTTTTAAGGGCTATGGCTACACCTTC. Translation: CASSFKGYGYTF.